Below, one T cell receptor (beta chain) is given with its context. The data were obtained in a study of blood T cell repertoires in COVID-19. Residents of 24 US areas, aged about 18 to 95 years, made up the participants. Data came from immunoSEQ multiplex PCR; TCRdb stores just in-frame clones and leaves some out. This sample has 200,000 to 250,000 clones, with 85% to 90% found just once. J lost 4 bases, V lost 1 base, and 10 bases had no gene match. CDR1 and CDR2 from the germline V gene are SGHVS and FQNEAQ. CDR3 length equals 17 residues. J is TRBJ2-5 and V is TRBV7-8; 9 bases align to TRBD2. This sequence originates from a man in his forties who had recovered from COVID-19. Sequencing input: PBMCs or T cells enriched from blood (not recorded which). CDR3 in DNA: TGTGCCAGCAGCTTAGGATTAAGTAGCGGGGGTGTAGAGACCCAGTACTTC. Protein: CASSLGLSSGGVETQYF.